The source of this T cell receptor (beta chain) is a study of shared clonotypes between healthy human individuals. Background on the study: Ranging from 18 to 49 in age, donors were two women and a few men. General study findings and limits: The low donor count limited represented genetic and exposure-history diversity.

About this clone itself: The antigen remains unidentified.

Genomic DNA (from each subset) was split evenly across several immunoSEQ plates. Method: immunoSEQ multiplex PCR; TCRdb's copy keeps in-frame clones and lacks some. This table holds 2 million to 2.5 million clones, more than 90% found once. Trimming took 0 bases from V and 2 from J, leaving 9 bases between them. The CDR3 is 15 residues long. The germline CDR1 and CDR2 sequences are SGHRS and YFSETQ. The receptor was derived from a man aged 18-30 years in good health. The sequenced sample was naive CD4+ T cells sorted from blood. This sample's subset: CD45RA+ positively selected. V usage is TRBV5-1 and J usage is TRBJ1-3; D not resolved. In DNA, the CDR3 is TGCGCCAGCAGCTTGGTGGCTCGGGCTGGAAACACCATATATTTT. It codes for CASSLVARAGNTIYF.